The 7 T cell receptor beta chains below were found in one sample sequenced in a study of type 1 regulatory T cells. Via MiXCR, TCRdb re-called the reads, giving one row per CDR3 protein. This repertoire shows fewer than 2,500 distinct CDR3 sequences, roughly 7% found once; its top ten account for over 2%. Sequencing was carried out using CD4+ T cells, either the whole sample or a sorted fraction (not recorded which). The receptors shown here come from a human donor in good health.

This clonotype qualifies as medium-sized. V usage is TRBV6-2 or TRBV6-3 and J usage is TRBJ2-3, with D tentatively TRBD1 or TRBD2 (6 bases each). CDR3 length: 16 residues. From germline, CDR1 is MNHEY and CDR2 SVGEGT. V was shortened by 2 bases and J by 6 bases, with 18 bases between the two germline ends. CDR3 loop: CASSYLGTQRGDTQYF. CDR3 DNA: TGTGCCAGCAGTTACCTTGGGACTCAAAGGGGGGATACGCAGTATTTT.

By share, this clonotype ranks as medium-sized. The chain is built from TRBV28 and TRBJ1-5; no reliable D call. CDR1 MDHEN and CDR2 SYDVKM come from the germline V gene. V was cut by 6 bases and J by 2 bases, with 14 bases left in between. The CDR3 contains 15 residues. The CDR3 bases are TGTGCCAGCAGGGGCCGTCCCGGGGGCAATCAGCCCCAGCATTTT. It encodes CASRGRPGGNQPQHF.

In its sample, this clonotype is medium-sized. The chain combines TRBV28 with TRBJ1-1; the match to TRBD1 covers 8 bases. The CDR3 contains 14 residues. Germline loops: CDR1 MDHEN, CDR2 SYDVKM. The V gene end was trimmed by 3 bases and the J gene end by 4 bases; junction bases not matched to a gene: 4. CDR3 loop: CASSFQGARTEAFF. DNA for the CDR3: TGTGCCAGCAGTTTCCAGGGGGCGCGCACTGAAGCTTTCTTT.

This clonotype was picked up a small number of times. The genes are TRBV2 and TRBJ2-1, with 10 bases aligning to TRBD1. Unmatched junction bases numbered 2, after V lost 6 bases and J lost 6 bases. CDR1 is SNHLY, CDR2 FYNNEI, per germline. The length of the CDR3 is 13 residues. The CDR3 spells CASRGTGVNEQFF. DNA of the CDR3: TGTGCCAGCAGAGGGACAGGGGTCAATGAGCAGTTCTTC.

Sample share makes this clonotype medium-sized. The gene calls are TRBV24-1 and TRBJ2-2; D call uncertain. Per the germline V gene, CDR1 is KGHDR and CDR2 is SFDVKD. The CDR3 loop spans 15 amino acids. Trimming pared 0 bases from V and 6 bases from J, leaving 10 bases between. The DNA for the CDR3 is TGTGCCACCAGTGATTTGCCTACCCGGGCCGGGGAGCTGTTTTTT. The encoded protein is CATSDLPTRAGELFF.

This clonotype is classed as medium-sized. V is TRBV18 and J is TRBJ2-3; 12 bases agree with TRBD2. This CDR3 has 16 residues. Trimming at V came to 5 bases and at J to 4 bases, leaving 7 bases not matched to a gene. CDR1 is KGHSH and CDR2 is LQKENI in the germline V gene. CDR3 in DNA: TGTGCCAGCTCATCAAGACTAGCGGGGGCCGCAGATACGCAGTATTTT. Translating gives CASSSRLAGAADTQYF.

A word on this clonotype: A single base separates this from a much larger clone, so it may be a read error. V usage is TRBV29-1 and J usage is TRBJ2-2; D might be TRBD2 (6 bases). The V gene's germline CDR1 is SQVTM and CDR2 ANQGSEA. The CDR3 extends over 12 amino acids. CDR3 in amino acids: CSVGSETGGLFF. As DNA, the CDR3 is TGCAGCGTTGGCAGCGAAACCGGGGGGCTGTTTTTT.